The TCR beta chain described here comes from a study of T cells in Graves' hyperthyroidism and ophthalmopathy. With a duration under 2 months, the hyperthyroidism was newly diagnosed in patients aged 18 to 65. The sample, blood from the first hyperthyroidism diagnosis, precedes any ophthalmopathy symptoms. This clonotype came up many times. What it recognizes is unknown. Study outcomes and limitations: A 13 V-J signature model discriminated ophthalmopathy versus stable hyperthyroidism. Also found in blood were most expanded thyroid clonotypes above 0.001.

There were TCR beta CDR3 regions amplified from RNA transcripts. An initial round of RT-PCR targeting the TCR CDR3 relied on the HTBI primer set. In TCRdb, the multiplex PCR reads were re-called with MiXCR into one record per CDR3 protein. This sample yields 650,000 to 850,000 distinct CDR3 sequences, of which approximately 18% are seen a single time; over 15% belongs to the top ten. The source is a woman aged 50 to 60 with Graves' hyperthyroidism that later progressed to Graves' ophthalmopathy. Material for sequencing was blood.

CDR3 protein: CASAPGGPNTGELFF. CDR3 DNA sequence: TGTGCTAGTGCCCCAGGTGGGCCGAACACCGGGGAGCTGTTTTTT. The chain joins TRBV12-5 to TRBJ2-2; unclear D gene. V lost 7 bases, J lost 0 bases, and 12 bases lay in between. Germline-derived CDR1 and CDR2 are LGHNT and FRNRAP. This CDR3 comprises 15 residues. The full variable domain, completed using reference TRBV12-5 and TRBJ2-2, is DARVTQTPRHKVTEMGQEVTMRCQPILGHNTVFWYRQTMMQGLELLAYFRNRAPLDDSGMPKDRFSAEMPDATLATLKIQPSEPRDSAVYFCASAPGGPNTGELFFGEGSRLTVL.